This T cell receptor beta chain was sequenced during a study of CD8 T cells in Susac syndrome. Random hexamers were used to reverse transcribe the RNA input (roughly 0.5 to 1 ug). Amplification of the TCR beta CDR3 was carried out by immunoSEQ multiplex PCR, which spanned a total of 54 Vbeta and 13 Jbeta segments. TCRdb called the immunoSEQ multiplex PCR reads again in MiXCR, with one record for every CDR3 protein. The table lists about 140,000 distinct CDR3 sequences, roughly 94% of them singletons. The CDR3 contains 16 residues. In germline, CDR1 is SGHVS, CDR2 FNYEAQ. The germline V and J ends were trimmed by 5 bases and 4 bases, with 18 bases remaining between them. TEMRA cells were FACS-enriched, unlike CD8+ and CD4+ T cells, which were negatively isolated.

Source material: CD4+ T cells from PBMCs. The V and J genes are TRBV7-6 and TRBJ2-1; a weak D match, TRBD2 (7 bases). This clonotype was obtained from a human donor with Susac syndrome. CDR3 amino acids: CASSGLAGANYNEQFF. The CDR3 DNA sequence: TGTGCCAGCAGCGGTCTGGCGGGGGCCAATTACAATGAGCAGTTCTTC.